Below are 28 T cell receptor beta chains sequenced from a single sample in a study of blood T cell repertoires in COVID-19. The table came from immunoSEQ multiplex PCR; TCRdb's copy has only in-frame clones and leaves some out. The data contain 170,000 or so clones, 88% of them singletons. Sequences were obtained from PBMCs or T cells enriched from blood (not recorded which). These receptors all stem from a woman aged 18-30 years who had recovered from COVID-19.

V usage is TRBV18 and J usage is TRBJ1-2, with TRBD1 as a possible D gene (6 bases). This CDR3 comprises 18 residues. Trimming left V 3 bases short and J 5 bases short, with 25 bases between. Germline V lookup: CDR1 KGHSH, CDR2 LQKENI. CDR3 in DNA: TGTGCCAGCTCACCTGAACTATCAAAACGACAGGTACCTTATGGCTACACCTTC. Amino acid sequence: CASSPELSKRQVPYGYTF.

The chain has TRBV4-3 and TRBJ1-1; TRBD1 matches at 8 bases. Germline V gene lookup returns CDR1 LGHNA and CDR2 YSLEER. The CDR3 is 16 amino acids. With V trimmed by 3 bases and J by 6 bases, 12 bases remained unmatched. CDR3 DNA sequence: TGCGCCAGCAGCCACATCTTCCCAGACAGGGGCGCTGAAGCTTTCTTT. It is translated as CASSHIFPDRGAEAFF.

This rearrangement joins TRBV6-6 to TRBJ1-2; 7 bases align to TRBD1. The CDR3 sequence is 14 residues long. The V gene end was trimmed by 5 bases and the J gene end by 6 bases; junction bases not matched to a gene: 9. Germline V gene lookup returns CDR1 MNHNY and CDR2 SVGAGI (reference sequence). This CDR3 is CASSRQGLKDGYTF. The DNA for the CDR3 is TGTGCCAGCAGTCGACAGGGTCTGAAGGATGGCTACACCTTC.

In the case of this clone: The junction differs from germline at one of its ends, possibly a read error. The V call is TRBV7-3, the J call TRBJ1-2; D unresolved. This CDR3 is 13 amino acids long. The germline V gene has CDR1 SGHTA and CDR2 FQGTGA. CDR3 DNA sequence: TGTGCCAGCAGCTTAGACGGGAACTTTGGCTACACCTTC. Translated, it gives CASSLDGNFGYTF.

The chain recombines TRBV6-5 with TRBJ2-5; the match to TRBD1 covers 7 bases. J gave up 5 bases and V 6 bases, and 9 bases lay outside the gene matches. The CDR3 sequence is 14 residues long. The germline V gene encodes CDR1 MNHEY and CDR2 SVGAGI. CDR3 sequence: CASSPTGMTETQYF. The CDR3 DNA follows: TGTGCCAGCAGCCCGACAGGGATGACGGAGACCCAGTACTTC.

The V and J genes are TRBV2 and TRBJ2-2; 12 positions match TRBD1. V shed 11 bases and J 6 bases; nucleotides not matched to a gene: 10. This CDR3 spans 15 amino acids. Germline CDR1 SNHLY, CDR2 FYNNEI. The chain's CDR3 is CAGSGDRGPPGELFF. CDR3 nucleotide sequence: TGTGCCGGGAGTGGGGACAGGGGGCCCCCCGGGGAGCTGTTTTTT.

This clone has just a few counts. The rearrangement joins TRBV27 to TRBJ1-1; no firm D call. V lost 5 bases and J lost 10, with 14 bases in between. The CDR3 contains 12 residues. Germline CDR1 reads MNHEY; CDR2 reads SMNVEV (reference sequence). CDR3: CASSHSTTGAFF. Written as DNA, the CDR3 is TGTGCCAGCAGTCACAGCACCACCGGAGCTTTCTTT.

The chain recombines TRBV27 with TRBJ1-5; unclear D gene. Germline V CDR1 and CDR2: MNHEY, SMNVEV (reference sequence). The V and J ends lost 0 bases and 0 bases respectively, with 3 bases between them. The CDR3 contains 14 residues. CDR3 region: CASSLSYSNQPQHF. The CDR3 nucleotides read TGTGCCAGCAGTTTATCTTATAGCAATCAGCCCCAGCATTTT.

As to this clone: This CDR3 is also generated by other DNA sequences in the sample. The rearrangement uses TRBV15 and TRBJ2-7; possibly TRBD1 for D (6 bases). The CDR3 runs 14 residues. From germline, CDR1 is LNHNV and CDR2 YYDKDF (reference sequence). Between the trimmed V and J ends, which lost 0 bases and 0 bases, there was a span of 6 bases. The CDR3 sequence is CATSREGGSYEQYF. DNA of the CDR3: TGTGCCACCAGCAGAGAAGGGGGCTCCTACGAGCAGTACTTC. The full variable domain, in which reference TRBV15 and TRBJ2-7 provide the parts outside the CDR3, is DAMVIQNPRYQVTQFGKPVTLSCSQTLNHNVMYWYQQKSSQAPKLLFHYYDKDFNNEADTPDNFQSRRPNTSFCFLDIRSPGLGDTAMYLCATSREGGSYEQYFGPGTRLTVT.

The J gene is TRBJ1-3, the V gene TRBV18; 7 bases fit TRBD1. The V gene end was trimmed by 2 bases and the J gene end by 0 bases; junction bases not matched to a gene: 10. The germline CDR1 and CDR2 sequences are KGHSH and LQKENI. This CDR3 contains 18 residues. The CDR3, as DNA: TGTGCCAGCTCACCAAGAGGGGACAGAGGCTACTCTGGAAACACCATATATTTT. Translation: CASSPRGDRGYSGNTIYF.

The chain links TRBV10-3 to TRBJ1-1; 7 bases align to TRBD1. With V trimmed by 6 bases and J by 4 bases, 8 bases remained unmatched. CDR3 length: 14 residues. CDR1 is ENHRY and CDR2 is SYGVKD in the germline V gene. The DNA of the CDR3 is TGTGCCATCAGAAACGACAGGGTAGGCACTGAAGCTTTCTTT. As protein: CAIRNDRVGTEAFF.

The chain uses TRBV4-3 and TRBJ2-1, with a tentative D call TRBD2 (5 bases). This CDR3 spans 15 amino acids. The ends were cut back, 0 bases at V and 6 bases at J, with 12 bases in the middle. Germline-derived CDR1 and CDR2 are LGHNA and YSLEER. The CDR3: CASSQEMREFNEQFF. The CDR3 DNA sequence: TGCGCCAGCAGCCAAGAGATGAGGGAGTTCAATGAGCAGTTCTTC.

The rearrangement uses TRBV6-4 and TRBJ1-1, with D unclear. Trimming removed 0 bases at V and 1 base at J, with 3 bases between. Germline loops: CDR1 MRHNA, CDR2 SNTAGT. The CDR3 length is 13 residues. In DNA form, the CDR3 reads TGTGCCAGCAGTGACTCACAGAACACTGAAGCTTTCTTT. Translation gives CASSDSQNTEAFF.

The genes are TRBV7-9 and TRBJ2-1; no clear D. V was trimmed by 6 bases and J by 0 bases, leaving 24 bases between them. The CDR3 has 19 amino acids. Germline V CDR1 and CDR2: SEHNR, FQNEAQ (reference sequence). Written as DNA, the CDR3 is TGTGCCAGCAGTTCCACACGAACCACTATCGCGAGCTCCTACAATGAGCAGTTCTTC. This codes for CASSSTRTTIASSYNEQFF.

The genes are TRBV13 and TRBJ1-2, with a weak D call TRBD1 (5 bases). V was cut by 4 bases and J by 2 bases, with 11 bases left in between. Germline V gene lookup returns CDR1 PRHDT and CDR2 FYEKMQ (reference sequence). This CDR3 region has 14 residues. The CDR3, as DNA: TGTGCCAGCAGCTCCACACAGGAGAACTATGGCTACACCTTC. Its translation is CASSSTQENYGYTF. Full variable domain (outside the CDR3, taken from reference TRBV13 and TRBJ1-2): AAGVIQSPRHLIKEKRETATLKCYPIPRHDTVYWYQQGPGQDPQFLISFYEKMQSDKGSIPDRFSAQQFSDYHSELNMSSLELGDSALYFCASSSTQENYGYTFGSGTRLTVV.

The chain combines TRBV15 with TRBJ1-1; D may be TRBD1 (6 bases). Germline V gene lookup returns CDR1 LNHNV and CDR2 YYDKDF (reference sequence). Between the trimmed V and J ends, which lost 0 bases and 5 bases, there was a span of 10 bases. The CDR3 loop spans 14 amino acids. CDR3 nucleotide sequence: TGTGCCACCAGCAGAGACACTCAGGGGACTGAAGCTTTCTTT. It is translated as CATSRDTQGTEAFF.

DNA for the CDR3: TGTGCCAGCAGCCCTGTAGTAAACGAGCAGTACTTC. As protein: CASSPVVNEQYF. The chain couples TRBV7-8 to TRBJ2-7; D unresolved. The CDR3 consists of 12 residues. The V and J ends lost 5 bases and 5 bases respectively, with 10 bases between them. The germline V gene has CDR1 SGHVS and CDR2 FQNEAQ.

A note on this clone: An end of the junction differs from the germline gene, which may be a read error. The V and J genes are TRBV10-2 and TRBJ2-7; the D gene is possibly TRBD2 (5 bases). Germline V lookup: CDR1 WSHSY, CDR2 SAAADI. The CDR3 sequence is 11 residues long. Here the CDR3 reads CASSESGERYF. The CDR3 nucleotides are TGCGCCAGCAGTGAGTCTGGGGAGCGGTACTTC.

J is TRBJ1-5 and V is TRBV4-2; D is undetermined. The CDR3 spans 16 residues. The germline CDR1 and CDR2 sequences are LGHNA and YNFKEQ. V lost 2 bases and J 3 bases, leaving 14 bases between the germline ends. The CDR3 protein is CASSQSLRQVNQPQHF. The CDR3 bases are TGTGCCAGCAGCCAATCACTGAGACAAGTCAATCAGCCCCAGCATTTT.

In nucleotides, the CDR3 is TGTGCCATCAATTCACAGGGGGGGACAGATACGCAGTATTTT. The encoded protein is CAINSQGGTDTQYF. The chain couples TRBV10-3 to TRBJ2-3; maybe TRBD1 (8 bases). V was clipped by 7 bases and J by 3 bases, with 14 bases between them. CDR1 and CDR2 (germline): ENHRY, SYGVKD. This CDR3 is built from 14 residues.

The V call is TRBV9, the J call TRBJ1-3; D unclear. The CDR3 is made up of 13 amino acids. The germline V gene has CDR1 SGDLS and CDR2 YYNGEE. The germline V and J ends were trimmed by 4 bases and 4 bases, with 9 bases remaining between them. CDR3 protein: CASSPRLGNTIYF. CDR3 DNA: TGTGCCAGCAGCCCCCGGTTAGGAAACACCATATATTTT. Drawing the rest from reference TRBV9 and TRBJ1-3, the complete variable domain is DSGVTQTPKHLITATGQRVTLRCSPRSGDLSVYWYQQSLDQGLQFLIQYYNGEERAKGNILERFSAQQFPDLHSELNLSSLELGDSALYFCASSPRLGNTIYFGEGSWLTVV.

The rearrangement joins TRBV5-6 to TRBJ1-6, with TRBD1 as a possible D gene (6 bases). Deletions cut 4 bases from V and 8 bases from J, with 10 bases between. This CDR3 region has 13 residues. Germline loops: CDR1 SGHDT, CDR2 YYEEEE. CDR3 region: CASSRDKDSPLHF. DNA for the CDR3: TGTGCCAGCAGCCGGGACAAGGATTCACCCCTCCACTTT.

This chain uses TRBV5-5 with TRBJ2-7, with a weak D call TRBD1 (6 bases). This CDR3 contains 13 residues. Germline V gene sequence: CDR1 SGHKS, CDR2 YYEKEE (reference sequence). Trimming took off 2 bases at V and 1 base at J, with 7 bases between the two ends. The CDR3 bases are TGTGCCAGCAGCTTCCAGGGGTCCTACGAGCAGTACTTC. It specifies CASSFQGSYEQYF. Full variable domain (rest looked up from reference TRBV5-5 and TRBJ2-7): DAGVTQSPTHLIKTRGQQVTLRCSPISGHKSVSWYQQVLGQGPQFIFQYYEKEERGRGNFPDRFSARQFPNYSSELNVNALLLGDSALYLCASSFQGSYEQYFGPGTRLTVT.

The genes are TRBV19 and TRBJ1-4; 8 bases line up with TRBD1. Germline CDR1 and CDR2: LNHDA and SQIVND (reference sequence). Trimming cost V 8 bases and J 8 bases; bases outside gene matches: 7. The CDR3 has 13 amino acids. CDR3 in amino acids: CASLGQGGEKLFF. CDR3 nucleotides: TGTGCCAGTCTTGGACAGGGCGGGGAAAAACTGTTTTTT.

This clone was detected ten times or more. This chain connects TRBV28 to TRBJ1-1; unclear D gene. V lost 2 bases and J lost 1, with 8 bases in between. Germline CDR1 is MDHEN and CDR2 is SYDVKM. This CDR3 is 14 amino acids long. CDR3 region: CASSLVSTNTEAFF. DNA of the CDR3: TGTGCCAGCAGTTTAGTTAGCACGAACACTGAAGCTTTCTTT.

The rearrangement joins TRBV2 to TRBJ2-1; TRBD2 is a possible D gene (5 bases). Deletions cut 8 bases from V and 4 bases from J, with 6 bases between. This CDR3 is built from 11 residues. Germline V gene lookup returns CDR1 SNHLY and CDR2 FYNNEI. CDR3 protein: CASRDYNEQFF. Written as DNA, the CDR3 is TGTGCCAGCCGGGATTACAATGAGCAGTTCTTC. The complete variable domain, with remaining parts taken from reference TRBV2 and TRBJ2-1, reads EPEVTQTPSHQVTQMGQEVILRCVPISNHLYFYWYRQILGQKVEFLVSFYNNEISEKSEIFDDQFSVERPDGSNFTLKIRSTKLEDSAMYFCASRDYNEQFFGPGTRLTVL.

The V gene is TRBV19, the J gene TRBJ2-7; TRBD1 matches 12 bases. The V segment lost 5 bases and the J segment 0 bases; nucleotides outside the gene matches: 2. Germline V gene data show CDR1 as LNHDA and CDR2 as SQIVND (reference sequence). This CDR3 is 15 amino acids long. In DNA form, the CDR3 reads TGTGCCAGTAGTGTGGGACAGGGGGCCTCCTACGAGCAGTACTTC. Translation gives CASSVGQGASYEQYF.

The genes are TRBV7-2 and TRBJ2-5, with a weak D call TRBD2 (6 bases). The CDR3 covers 14 residues. The germline gives CDR1 SGHTA, CDR2 FQGNSA. V lost 4 bases and J 2 bases, leaving 11 bases between the germline ends. The CDR3 nucleotides read TGTGCCAGCAGCTCCCAGACTAGTCAAGAGACCCAGTACTTC. Its translation is CASSSQTSQETQYF.